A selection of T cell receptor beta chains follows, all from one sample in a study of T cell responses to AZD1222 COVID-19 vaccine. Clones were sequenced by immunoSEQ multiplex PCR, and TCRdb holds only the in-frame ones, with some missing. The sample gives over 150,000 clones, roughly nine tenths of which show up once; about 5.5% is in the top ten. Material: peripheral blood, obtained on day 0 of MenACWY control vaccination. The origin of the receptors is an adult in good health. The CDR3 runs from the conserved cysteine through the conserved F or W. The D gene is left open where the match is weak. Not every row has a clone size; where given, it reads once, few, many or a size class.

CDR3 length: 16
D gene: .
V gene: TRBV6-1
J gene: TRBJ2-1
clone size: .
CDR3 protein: CASSATASTTYNEQFF
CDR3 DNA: TGTGCCAGCAGTGCTACAGCCTCTACCACCTACAATGAGCAGTTCTTC

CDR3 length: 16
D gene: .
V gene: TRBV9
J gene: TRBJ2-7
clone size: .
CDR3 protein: CASSVLGGTSSYEQYF
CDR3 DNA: TGTGCCAGCAGCGTATTAGGTGGGACTTCCTCCTACGAGCAGTACTTC

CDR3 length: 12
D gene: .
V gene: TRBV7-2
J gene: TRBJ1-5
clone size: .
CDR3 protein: CASSARNQPQHF
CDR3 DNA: TGTGCCAGCAGCGCCCGTAATCAGCCCCAGCATTTT

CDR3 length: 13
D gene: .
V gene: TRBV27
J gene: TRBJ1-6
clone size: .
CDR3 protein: CASRQGPNSPLHF
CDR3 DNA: TGTGCCAGCAGACAGGGACCTAATTCACCCCTCCACTTT

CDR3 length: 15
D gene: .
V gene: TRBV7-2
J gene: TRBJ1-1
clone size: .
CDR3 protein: CASSLQATVNTEAFF
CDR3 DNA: TGTGCCAGCAGCTTACAGGCGACAGTGAACACTGAAGCTTTCTTT

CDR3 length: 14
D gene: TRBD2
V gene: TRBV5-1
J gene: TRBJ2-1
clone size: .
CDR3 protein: CASSLRGGVDEQFF
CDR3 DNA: TGCGCCAGCAGCTTAAGGGGAGGGGTCGATGAGCAGTTCTTC

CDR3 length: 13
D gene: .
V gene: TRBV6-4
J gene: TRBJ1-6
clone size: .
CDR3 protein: CASSEQGTSPLHF
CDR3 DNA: TGTGCCAGCAGTGAGCAGGGGACTTCACCCCTCCACTTT

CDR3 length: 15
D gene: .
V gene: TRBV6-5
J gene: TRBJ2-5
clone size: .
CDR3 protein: CASRNPSQYQETQYF
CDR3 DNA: TGTGCCAGCAGGAACCCTTCACAGTACCAAGAGACCCAGTACTTC

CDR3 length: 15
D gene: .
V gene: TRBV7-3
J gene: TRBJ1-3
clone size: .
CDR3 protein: CASSLNSGVGNTIYF
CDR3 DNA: TGTGCCAGCAGCTTAAACAGTGGGGTCGGAAACACCATATATTTT

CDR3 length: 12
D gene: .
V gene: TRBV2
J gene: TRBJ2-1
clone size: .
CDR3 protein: CASRVFGNEQFF
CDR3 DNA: TGTGCCAGCAGGGTTTTCGGCAATGAGCAGTTCTTC

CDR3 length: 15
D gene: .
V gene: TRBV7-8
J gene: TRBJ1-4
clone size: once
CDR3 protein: CASSLPGLGGEKLFF
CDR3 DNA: TGTGCCAGCAGCCTTCCAGGTCTCGGAGGGGAAAAACTGTTTTTT

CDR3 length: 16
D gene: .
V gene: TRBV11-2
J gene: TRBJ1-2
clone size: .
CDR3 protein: CASSLAGRQPNYGYTF
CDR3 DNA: TGTGCCAGCAGCTTAGCGGGTAGGCAGCCTAACTATGGCTACACCTTC

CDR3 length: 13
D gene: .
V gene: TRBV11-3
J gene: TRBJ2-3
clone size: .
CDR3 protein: CASSLERTDTQYF
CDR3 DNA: TGTGCCAGCAGCTTAGAACGAACAGATACGCAGTATTTT

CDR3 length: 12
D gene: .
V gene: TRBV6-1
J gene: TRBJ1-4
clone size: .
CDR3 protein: CASSEIGEKLFF
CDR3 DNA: TGTGCCAGCAGTGAAATTGGGGAAAAACTGTTTTTT

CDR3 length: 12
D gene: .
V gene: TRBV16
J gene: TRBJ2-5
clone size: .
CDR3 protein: CASSPRGETQYF
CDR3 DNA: TGTGCCAGCAGCCCCCGAGGGGAGACCCAGTACTTC

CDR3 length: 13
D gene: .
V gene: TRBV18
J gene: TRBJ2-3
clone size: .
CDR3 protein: CASSPRVTDTQYF
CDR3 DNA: TGTGCCAGCTCACCACGCGTCACAGATACGCAGTATTTT

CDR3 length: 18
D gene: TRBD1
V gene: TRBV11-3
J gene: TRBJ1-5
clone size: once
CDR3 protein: CASSLWGVRDRGIQPQHF
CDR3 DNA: TGTGCCAGCAGCTTATGGGGGGTCCGGGACAGGGGTATTCAGCCCCAGCATTTT

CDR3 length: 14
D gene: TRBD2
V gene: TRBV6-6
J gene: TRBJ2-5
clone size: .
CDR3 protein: CASIIAGGSETQYF
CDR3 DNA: TGTGCCAGCATTATAGCGGGAGGGTCTGAGACCCAGTACTTC

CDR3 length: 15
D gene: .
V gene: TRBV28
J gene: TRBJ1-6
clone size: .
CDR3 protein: CASSLGGQGNSPLHF
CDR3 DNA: TGTGCCAGCAGTTTAGGAGGGCAGGGCAATTCACCCCTCCACTTT

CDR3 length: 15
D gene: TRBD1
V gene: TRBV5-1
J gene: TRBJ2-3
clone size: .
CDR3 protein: CASHPGGYSTDTQYF
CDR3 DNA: TGCGCCAGCCACCCAGGGGGCTATAGCACAGATACGCAGTATTTT

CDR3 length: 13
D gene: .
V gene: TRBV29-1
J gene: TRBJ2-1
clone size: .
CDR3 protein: CSVRRGSGDRQFF
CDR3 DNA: TGCAGCGTCAGGAGGGGATCCGGGGATCGGCAGTTCTTC

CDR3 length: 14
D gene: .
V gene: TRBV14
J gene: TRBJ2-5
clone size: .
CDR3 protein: CASSQDGLQETQYF
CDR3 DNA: TGTGCCAGCAGCCAAGATGGGCTACAAGAGACCCAGTACTTC

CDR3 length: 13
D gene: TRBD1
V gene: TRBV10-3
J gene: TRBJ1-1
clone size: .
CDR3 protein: CAIGTGGGTEAFF
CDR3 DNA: TGTGCCATCGGGACAGGGGGCGGGACTGAAGCTTTCTTT

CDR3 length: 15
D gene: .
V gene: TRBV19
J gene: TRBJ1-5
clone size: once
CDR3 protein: CASSISSRGNQPQHF
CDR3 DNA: TGTGCCAGTAGTATTTCCTCGAGAGGCAATCAGCCCCAGCATTTT

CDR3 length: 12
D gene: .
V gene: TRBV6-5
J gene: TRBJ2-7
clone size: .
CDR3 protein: CASNLRGYEQYF
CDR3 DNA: TGTGCCAGCAATCTCAGGGGTTACGAGCAGTACTTC

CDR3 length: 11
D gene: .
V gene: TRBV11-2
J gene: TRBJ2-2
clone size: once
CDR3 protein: CASRRTRELFF
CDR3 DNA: TGTGCCAGCAGACGTACAAGGGAGCTGTTTTTT

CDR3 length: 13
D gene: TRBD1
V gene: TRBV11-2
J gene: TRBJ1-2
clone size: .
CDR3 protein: CASSSDRLYGYTF
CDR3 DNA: TGTGCCAGCAGCTCGGACAGGCTTTATGGCTACACCTTC

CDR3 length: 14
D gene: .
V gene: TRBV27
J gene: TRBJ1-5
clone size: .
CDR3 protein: CASSVEGGYQPQHF
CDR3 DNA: TGTGCCAGCTCTGTAGAGGGGGGTTATCAGCCCCAGCATTTT

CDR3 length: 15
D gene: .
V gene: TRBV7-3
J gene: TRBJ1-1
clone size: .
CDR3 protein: CASSLLGAQNTEAFF
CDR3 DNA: TGTGCCAGCAGCTTACTGGGGGCCCAGAACACTGAAGCTTTCTTT

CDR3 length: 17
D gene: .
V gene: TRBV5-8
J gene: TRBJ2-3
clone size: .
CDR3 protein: CASSLVAGGSSTDTQYF
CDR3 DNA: TGTGCCAGCAGCTTGGTGGCAGGGGGGTCGAGCACAGATACGCAGTATTTT

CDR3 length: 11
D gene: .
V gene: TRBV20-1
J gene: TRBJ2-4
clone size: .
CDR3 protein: CSAHRGDIQYF
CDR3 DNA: TGCAGTGCCCACCGCGGGGACATTCAGTACTTC

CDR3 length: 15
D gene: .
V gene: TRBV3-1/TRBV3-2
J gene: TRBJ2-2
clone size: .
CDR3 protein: CASSQTKGITGELFF
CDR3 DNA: TGTGCCAGCAGCCAAACGAAAGGGATAACCGGGGAGCTGTTTTTT

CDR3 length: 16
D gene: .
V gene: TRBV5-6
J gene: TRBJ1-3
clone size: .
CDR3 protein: CASSDDSRWSGNTIYF
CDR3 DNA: TGTGCCAGCAGCGACGACAGCCGTTGGTCTGGAAACACCATATATTTT

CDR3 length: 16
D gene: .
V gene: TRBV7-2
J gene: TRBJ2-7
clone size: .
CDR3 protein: CASSRGGAGRVYEQYF
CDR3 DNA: TGTGCCAGCAGCCGTGGGGGGGCAGGGAGAGTCTACGAGCAGTACTTC

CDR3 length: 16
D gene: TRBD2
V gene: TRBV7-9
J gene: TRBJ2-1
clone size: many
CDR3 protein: CASSSSPREGRGEQFF
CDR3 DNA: TGTGCCAGCAGCTCCAGCCCGCGGGAGGGCCGGGGTGAGCAGTTCTTC

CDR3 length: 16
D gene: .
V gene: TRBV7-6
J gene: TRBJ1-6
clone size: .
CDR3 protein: CASSFDRFSYNSPLHF
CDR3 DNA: TGTGCCAGCAGCTTCGACAGGTTCTCCTATAATTCACCCCTCCACTTT

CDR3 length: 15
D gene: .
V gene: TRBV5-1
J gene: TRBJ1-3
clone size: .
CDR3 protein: CASSLSGSSGNTIYF
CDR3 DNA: TGCGCCAGCAGCCTTTCAGGGAGCTCTGGAAACACCATATATTTT

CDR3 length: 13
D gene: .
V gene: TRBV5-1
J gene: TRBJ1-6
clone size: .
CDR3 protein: CASSLAGNSPLHF
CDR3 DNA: TGCGCCAGCAGCTTGGCCGGGAATTCACCCCTCCACTTT

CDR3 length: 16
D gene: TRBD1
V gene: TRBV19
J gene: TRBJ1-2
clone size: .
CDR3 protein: CASSTQGAVSHYGYTF
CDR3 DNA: TGTGCCAGTAGTACCCAGGGGGCGGTATCTCACTATGGCTACACCTTC

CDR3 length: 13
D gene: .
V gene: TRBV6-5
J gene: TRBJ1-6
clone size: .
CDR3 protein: CASSTGTTPPLHF
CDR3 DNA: TGTGCCAGCAGCACCGGGACTACGCCACCCCTCCACTTT

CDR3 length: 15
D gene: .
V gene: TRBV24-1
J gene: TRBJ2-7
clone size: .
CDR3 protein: CATSDPRFGSYEQYF
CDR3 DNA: TGTGCCACCAGTGACCCCCGATTTGGTTCCTACGAGCAGTACTTC

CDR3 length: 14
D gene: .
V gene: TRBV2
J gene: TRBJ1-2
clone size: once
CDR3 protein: CASTTRASNYGYTF
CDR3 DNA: TGTGCCAGCACGACCCGGGCCTCGAACTATGGCTACACCTTC

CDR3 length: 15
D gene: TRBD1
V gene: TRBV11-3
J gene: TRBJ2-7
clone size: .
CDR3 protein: CASSIRDRSSYEQYF
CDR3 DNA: TGTGCCAGCAGCATAAGGGACAGATCTTCCTACGAGCAGTACTTC

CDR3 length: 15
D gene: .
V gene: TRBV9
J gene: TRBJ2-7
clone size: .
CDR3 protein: CASSVTAQSSYEQYF
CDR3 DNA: TGTGCCAGCAGCGTCACAGCCCAGTCTTCCTACGAGCAGTACTTC

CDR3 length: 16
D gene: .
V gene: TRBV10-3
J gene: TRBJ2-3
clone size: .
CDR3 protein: CAISDRDGRSTDTQYF
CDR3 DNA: TGTGCCATCAGTGACAGGGATGGCAGGAGCACAGATACGCAGTATTTT

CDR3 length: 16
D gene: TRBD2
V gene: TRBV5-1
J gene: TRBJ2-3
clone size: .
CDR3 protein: CASSPKTSGGRDTQYF
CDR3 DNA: TGCGCCAGCAGCCCGAAGACTAGCGGGGGTCGGGATACGCAGTATTTT

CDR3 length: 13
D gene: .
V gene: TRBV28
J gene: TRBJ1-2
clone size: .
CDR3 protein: CASRTTQGDGYTF
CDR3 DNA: TGTGCCAGCAGAACGACTCAGGGAGATGGCTACACCTTC

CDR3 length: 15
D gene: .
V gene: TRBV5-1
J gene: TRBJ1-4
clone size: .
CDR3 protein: CASSLWVPTNEKLFF
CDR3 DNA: TGCGCCAGCAGCTTATGGGTCCCAACTAATGAAAAACTGTTTTTT

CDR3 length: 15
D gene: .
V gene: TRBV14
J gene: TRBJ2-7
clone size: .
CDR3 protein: CASSQDIGFSYEQYF
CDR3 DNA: TGTGCCAGCAGCCAAGATATCGGGTTTAGTTACGAGCAGTACTTC

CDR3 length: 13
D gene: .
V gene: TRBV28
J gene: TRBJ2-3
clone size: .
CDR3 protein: CASSFDRSDTQYF
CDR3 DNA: TGTGCCAGCAGTTTCGACAGGTCAGATACGCAGTATTTT

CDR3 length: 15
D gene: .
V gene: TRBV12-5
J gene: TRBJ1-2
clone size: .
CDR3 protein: CASGLVGVYDYGYTF
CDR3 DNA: TGTGCTAGTGGTTTGGTCGGGGTGTATGACTATGGCTACACCTTC

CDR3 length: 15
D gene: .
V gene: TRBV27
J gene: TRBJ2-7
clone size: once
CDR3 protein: CASSRSGSGSYEQYF
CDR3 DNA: TGTGCCAGCAGTCGTTCCGGCAGCGGATCCTACGAGCAGTACTTC

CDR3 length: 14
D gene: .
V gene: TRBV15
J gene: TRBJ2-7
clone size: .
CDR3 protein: CATSFATGAHEQYF
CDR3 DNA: TGTGCCACCAGCTTTGCGACAGGTGCCCACGAGCAGTACTTC

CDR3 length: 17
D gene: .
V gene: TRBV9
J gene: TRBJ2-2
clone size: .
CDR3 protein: CASSVDPPGHPTGELFF
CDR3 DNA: TGTGCCAGCAGCGTAGACCCCCCGGGGCACCCCACCGGGGAGCTGTTTTTT

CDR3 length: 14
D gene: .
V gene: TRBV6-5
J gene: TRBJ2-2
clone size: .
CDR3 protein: CASNPSANTGELFF
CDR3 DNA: TGTGCCAGCAACCCCAGCGCGAACACCGGGGAGCTGTTTTTT

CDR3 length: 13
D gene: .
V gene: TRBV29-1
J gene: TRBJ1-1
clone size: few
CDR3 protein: CSVEGSSNTEAFF
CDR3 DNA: TGCAGCGTTGAGGGGAGTTCGAACACTGAAGCTTTCTTT

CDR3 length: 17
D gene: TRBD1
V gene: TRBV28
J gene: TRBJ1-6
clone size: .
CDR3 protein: CASSTPGQQARNSPLHF
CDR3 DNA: TGTGCCAGCAGCACTCCGGGACAGCAAGCCCGTAATTCACCCCTCCACTTT

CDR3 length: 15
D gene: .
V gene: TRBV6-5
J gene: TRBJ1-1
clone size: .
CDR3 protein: CASSYSKGMNTEAFF
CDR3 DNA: TGTGCCAGCAGTTACTCTAAGGGGATGAACACTGAAGCTTTCTTT

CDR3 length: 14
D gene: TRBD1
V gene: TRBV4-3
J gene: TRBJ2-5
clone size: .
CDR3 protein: CASSQDAGGETQYF
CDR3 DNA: TGCGCCAGCAGCCAAGATGCAGGGGGAGAGACCCAGTACTTC

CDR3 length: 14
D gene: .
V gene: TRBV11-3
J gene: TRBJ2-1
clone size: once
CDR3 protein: CASSFSGTYNEQFF
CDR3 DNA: TGTGCCAGCAGCTTTAGCGGAACCTACAATGAGCAGTTCTTC